Below are 7 T cell receptor beta chains sequenced from a single sample in a study of T cells in Graves' hyperthyroidism and ophthalmopathy. There were TCR beta CDR3 regions amplified from RNA transcripts. Using the HTBI primer set, a first-round RT-PCR was run on the TCR CDR3. MiXCR, applied by TCRdb to the multiplex PCR reads, yields one record per CDR3 protein. This table has approximately 370,000 distinct CDR3 sequences, 17% appearing once. The specimen was blood. Receptors were obtained from a woman under 40 with Graves' hyperthyroidism that later progressed to Graves' ophthalmopathy.

This clonotype was observed at least ten times. The J gene is TRBJ1-6, the V gene TRBV27, with 9 bases aligning to TRBD1. Unmatched junction bases numbered 4, after V lost 6 bases and J lost 7 bases. The CDR3 has 14 residues. Germline V lookup: CDR1 MNHEY, CDR2 SMNVEV (reference sequence). The DNA for the CDR3 is TGTGCCAGCAGGATAACAGGGGGCAATTCACCCCTCCACTTT. It specifies CASRITGGNSPLHF.

This sequence joins TRBV28 and TRBJ1-4; possibly TRBD1 for D (5 bases). This CDR3 has 16 amino acids. The V gene's germline CDR1 is MDHEN and CDR2 SYDVKM. Trimming shortened V by 3 bases and J by 3 bases, and 14 bases separated the two germline ends. The CDR3 loop reads CASSLARDGPNEKLFF. CDR3 coding DNA: TGTGCCAGCAGTTTGGCCAGGGATGGGCCTAATGAAAAACTGTTTTTT. The variable domain in full, with the rest retrieved from reference TRBV28 and TRBJ1-4, is DVKVTQSSRYLVKRTGEKVFLECVQDMDHENMFWYRQDPGLGLRLIYFSYDVKMKEKGDIPEGYSVSREKKERFSLILESASTNQTSMYLCASSLARDGPNEKLFFGSGTQLSVL.

This clonotype occurred many times. The genes are TRBV29-1 and TRBJ2-1, with 9 bases matching TRBD1. CDR3 length equals 12 residues. V shed 7 bases, J shed 7 bases, and the junction held 5 bases outside the gene matches. Germline assignment: CDR1 SQVTM and CDR2 ANQGSEA. The CDR3 spells CSARDRVNEQFF. The CDR3 nucleotides read TGCAGCGCCAGGGACAGGGTAAATGAGCAGTTCTTC.

The sample holds many counts of this clonotype. This chain connects TRBV5-1 to TRBJ2-4, with 8 bases aligning to TRBD1. The V gene's germline CDR1 is SGHRS and CDR2 YFSETQ. Trimming took 1 base from V and 6 from J; bases not matched to a gene: 3. The CDR3 loop spans 14 amino acids. The CDR3: CASSLTGGGNIQYF. The CDR3, as DNA: TGCGCCAGCAGCTTGACAGGGGGTGGAAACATTCAGTACTTC. The variable domain in full, with the rest retrieved from reference TRBV5-1 and TRBJ2-4, is KAGVTQTPRYLIKTRGQQVTLSCSPISGHRSVSWYQQTPGQGLQFLFEYFSETQRNKGNFPGRFSGRQFSNSRSEMNVSTLELGDSALYLCASSLTGGGNIQYFGAGTRLSVL.

Turning to this clonotype: This may stem from a read error, because a much larger clone lies one nucleotide away. It is unclear where the CDR3 begins or ends on the DNA, so no DNA is shown, and the CDR3 is as TCRdb lists it. The V gene is TRBV24-1, the J gene TRBJ2-3. The CDR3 spans 17 amino acids, including both terminal residues. Germline assignment: CDR1 KGHDR and CDR2 SFDVKD. Here the CDR3 reads CASPKGYTCQGTDTQYF.

The chain couples TRBV11-3 to TRBJ2-7; TRBD2 matches 11 bases. Germline trimming cut 5 bases from V and 3 bases from J; bases unmatched to any gene: 12. Per the germline V gene, CDR1 is SGHNT and CDR2 is YENEEA. The CDR3 has 17 amino acids. CDR3 sequence: CASSQSPLAGGIYEQYF. CDR3 sequence (DNA): TGTGCCAGCAGCCAATCCCCTCTAGCGGGGGGAATCTACGAGCAGTACTTC. Full variable domain (outside the CDR3, taken from reference TRBV11-3 and TRBJ2-7): EAGVVQSPRYKIIEKKQPVAFWCNPISGHNTLYWYLQNLGQGPELLIRYENEEAVDDSQLPKDRFSAERLKGVDSTLKIQPAELGDSAVYLCASSQSPLAGGIYEQYFGPGTRLTVT.

This clonotype has ten or more counts. The chain has TRBV25-1 and TRBJ2-7; TRBD1 aligns across 12 bases. Germline CDR1 and CDR2: MGHDK and SYGVNS. The CDR3 extends over 15 amino acids. Unmatched junction bases numbered 2, after V lost 2 bases and J lost 3 bases. The CDR3 sequence: CASSEGTGGFYEQYF. For the CDR3, the DNA is TGTGCCAGCAGTGAAGGGACAGGGGGCTTCTACGAGCAGTACTTC.